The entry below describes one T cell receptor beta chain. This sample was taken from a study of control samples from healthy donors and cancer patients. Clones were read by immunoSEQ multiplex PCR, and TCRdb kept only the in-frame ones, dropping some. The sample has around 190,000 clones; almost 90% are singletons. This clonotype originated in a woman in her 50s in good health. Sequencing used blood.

CDR3 loop: CASSLGRAVYGYTF. The CDR3 DNA reads TGTGCCAGCAGCTTAGGAAGGGCCGTATATGGCTACACCTTC. V and J are TRBV7-2 and TRBJ1-2; D not certain. Germline CDR1 reads SGHTA; CDR2 reads FQGNSA. The length of the CDR3 is 14 residues. The germline V and J ends were trimmed by 1 base and 5 bases, with 11 bases remaining between them.